A single sample is the source of the 5 T cell receptor beta chains below, sequenced in a study of cytomegalovirus exposure and HLA in healthy donors. This PCR relied on a set of 60 Vbeta primers and 13 Jbeta primers. Some clones are missing from TCRdb's copy, which holds only in-frame ones; the method was immunoSEQ multiplex PCR. The sample lists 180,000 or so clones, approximately 82% seen once, with roughly 8% in the top ten. Sequencing used PBMCs. The receptor source for this set is a woman aged 40 to 50 in good health and CMV-seropositive.

The chain employs TRBV27 and TRBJ1-1, with TRBD1 matching 7 bases. Per germline, CDR1 MNHEY and CDR2 SMNVEV (reference sequence). The CDR3 extends over 15 amino acids. With 2 bases clipped from V and 4 bases from J, the junction kept 7 bases outside the gene matches. CDR3 protein: CASSLGPTGITEAFF. CDR3 bases: TGTGCCAGCAGTTTAGGTCCGACAGGGATCACTGAAGCTTTCTTT.

The CDR3 region is CASSPSDRIAKNIQYF. The CDR3 DNA is TGTGCCAGCAGCCCATCGGACAGGATAGCCAAAAACATTCAGTACTTC. The V call is TRBV9, the J call TRBJ2-4, with 7 nucleotides matching TRBD1. V lost 4 bases and J lost 0; bases outside the gene matches: 7. The CDR3 is 16 amino acids. Germline V gives CDR1 SGDLS, CDR2 YYNGEE.

CDR3 nucleotide sequence: TGCGCCAGCAGCTCCCAACTAGCGGGAAAGGGTGAGCAGTTCTTC. Translation: CASSSQLAGKGEQFF. The chain couples TRBV4-1 to TRBJ2-1; 10 positions match TRBD2. This CDR3 is built from 15 residues. The junction had 10 bases not matched to a gene; V was cut back by 5 bases and J by 9 bases. CDR1 and CDR2 from the germline V gene are MGHRA and YSYEKL.

CDR3 sequence: CASSFGQGAKTQYF. The CDR3 bases are TGTGCCAGCAGCTTCGGACAGGGGGCGAAGACCCAGTACTTC. The chain joins TRBV5-4 to TRBJ2-5; 11 bases agree with TRBD1. This CDR3 region has 14 residues. Germline loops: CDR1 SGHNT, CDR2 YYREEE (reference sequence). V shed 2 bases, J shed 6 bases, and the junction held 3 bases outside the gene matches. Variable domain in full (rest from reference TRBV5-4 and TRBJ2-5): ETGVTQSPTHLIKTRGQQVTLRCSSQSGHNTVSWYQQALGQGPQFIFQYYREEENGRGNFPPRFSGLQFPNYSSELNVNALELDDSALYLCASSFGQGAKTQYFGPGTRLLVL.

The rearrangement joins TRBV28 to TRBJ2-5, with TRBD2 matching over 14 bases. Trimming at V came to 9 bases and at J to 5 bases, leaving 2 bases not matched to a gene. This CDR3 spans 13 amino acids. CDR1 MDHEN and CDR2 SYDVKM come from the germline V gene. DNA of the CDR3: TGTGCCAGTAGGACTAGCGGGAGGGAGACCCAGTACTTC. Encoded protein: CASRTSGRETQYF.